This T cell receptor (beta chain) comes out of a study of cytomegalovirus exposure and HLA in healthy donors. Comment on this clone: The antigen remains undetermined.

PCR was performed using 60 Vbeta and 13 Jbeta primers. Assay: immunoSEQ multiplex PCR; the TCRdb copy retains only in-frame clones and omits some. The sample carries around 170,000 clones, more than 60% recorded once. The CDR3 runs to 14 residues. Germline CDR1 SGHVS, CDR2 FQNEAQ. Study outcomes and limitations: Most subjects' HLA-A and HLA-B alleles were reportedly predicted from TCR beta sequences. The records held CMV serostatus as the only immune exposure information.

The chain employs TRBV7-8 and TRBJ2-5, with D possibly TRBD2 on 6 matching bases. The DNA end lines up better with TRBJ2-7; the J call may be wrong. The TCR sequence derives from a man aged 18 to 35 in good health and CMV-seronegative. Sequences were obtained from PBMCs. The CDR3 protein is CASSYRDFGYEQYF. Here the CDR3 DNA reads TGTGCCAGCAGTTACCGGGACTTTGGCTACGAGCAGTACTTC.